The 10 T cell receptor beta chains given below trace back to one sample, sequenced in a study of spatial heterogeneity in lung cancer. Time point meaning: sample taken at primary tumor resection. In each case, whole RNA from tumor, nontumor lung or frozen PBMC was sequenced unsorted. TCRdb fed the 5' RACE reads into MiXCR, producing one record per CDR3 protein. Counted here are about 38,000 distinct CDR3 sequences, around 7.5% occurring once; the ten biggest clones make up 28%. This sample comprised PBMCs, obtained at surgery. These receptors all stem from a male donor with early-stage non-small cell lung cancer.

In this sample, this clonotype turned up many times. V usage is TRBV30 and J usage is TRBJ1-5; 8 nucleotides match TRBD1. The trim removed 1 base at V and 5 bases at J, leaving 1 base unmatched. The germline gives CDR1 GTSNPN, CDR2 SVGIG (reference sequence). This CDR3 region has 13 residues. CDR3 bases: TGTGCCTGGAGTGCGACAGGGGATCAGCCCCAGCATTTT. Protein: CAWSATGDQPQHF.

This clonotype was observed a handful of times. The V gene is TRBV7-3, the J gene TRBJ2-2; D possibly corresponds to TRBD2 (5 bases). Germline loops: CDR1 SGHTA, CDR2 FQGTGA. V shed 5 bases and J shed 6 bases, with 16 bases lying between them. This CDR3 has 15 residues. In nucleotides, the CDR3 is TGTGCCAGCAGCACCAGTGGGAGTGTGCCCGGGGAGCTGTTTTTT. It translates to CASSTSGSVPGELFF.

This sequence joins TRBV5-1 and TRBJ2-7, with 8 bases lining up with TRBD1. Germline CDR1 reads SGHRS; CDR2 reads YFSETQ. This CDR3 contains 14 residues. After removal of 5 bases from V and 7 bases from J, the junction contained 11 bases not matched to a gene. The CDR3 is CASSGAQGGREQYF. The CDR3 coding sequence is TGCGCCAGCAGTGGAGCACAGGGGGGCCGGGAGCAGTACTTC.

J is TRBJ2-1 and V is TRBV6-6; TRBD1 or TRBD2 may be the D gene (5 bases each). The CDR3 spans 15 residues. Trimming removed 7 bases from V and 5 bases from J, with 18 bases in between. The germline CDR1 and CDR2 sequences are MNHNY and SVGAGI (reference sequence). Here the CDR3 reads CASKDPGRRNNEQFF. The CDR3, as DNA: TGTGCCAGCAAAGATCCGGGACGAAGAAACAATGAGCAGTTCTTC.

This clonotype has ten or more counts. The chain uses TRBV20-1 and TRBJ2-3; 8 nucleotides agree with TRBD2. V shed 0 bases, J shed 0 bases, and the junction held 5 bases outside the gene matches. The V gene's germline CDR1 is DFQATT and CDR2 SNEGSKA (reference sequence). There are 16 residues in the CDR3. The CDR3: CSAREDSGASTDTQYF. The CDR3 DNA is TGCAGTGCTAGAGAAGATAGCGGGGCTAGCACAGATACGCAGTATTTT.

This clonotype has only a few counts. The chain carries TRBV10-3 and TRBJ2-1; 10 bases agree with TRBD1. V dropped 5 bases and J dropped 12; count of bases not matched to a gene: 10. Germline V gene sequence: CDR1 ENHRY, CDR2 SYGVKD. The CDR3 is made up of 14 amino acids. The CDR3 loop is CAISTGQGDKVQFF. In DNA, the CDR3 is TGTGCCATCAGTACCGGACAGGGGGATAAGGTGCAGTTCTTC.

This clonotype has at least ten counts. This sequence joins TRBV3-1 and TRBJ2-1; no firm D call. Germline V gives CDR1 LGHDT, CDR2 YNNKEL (reference sequence). V lost 2 bases and J 8 bases, leaving 7 bases between the germline ends. This CDR3 is built from 12 residues. CDR3 DNA sequence: TGTGCCAGCAGCCAAAGAACCCATGAGCAGTTCTTC. Its translation: CASSQRTHEQFF.

This clonotype was recorded a few times. The chain carries TRBV20-1 and TRBJ2-3; 11 bases map to TRBD2. V dropped 5 bases and J dropped 4; count of bases not matched to a gene: 11. Germline values: CDR1 DFQATT, CDR2 SNEGSKA (reference sequence). The CDR3 runs 16 residues. CDR3 sequence (DNA): TGCAGTGCTCCTGTCGAGACTAGCGGGAATGCAGATACGCAGTATTTT. Translation: CSAPVETSGNADTQYF.

This clonotype has a count of ten or more. This sequence joins TRBV12-3 or TRBV12-4 and TRBJ2-7, with D uncertain. Trimming left V 1 base short and J 2 bases short, with 15 bases between. The CDR3 is 16 amino acids. The DNA of the CDR3 is TGTGCCAGCAGTTTAGGCGGCAGCAGATCTACCTACGAGCAGTACGTC. Translating it yields CASSLGGSRSTYEQYV.

The chain has TRBV12-3 or TRBV12-4 and TRBJ1-2; 10 bases fit TRBD1. The CDR3 sequence is 16 residues long. V dropped 1 base and J dropped 2; count of bases not matched to a gene: 4. The CDR3 region is CASSLGGQGTNYGYTF. The CDR3 DNA is TGTGCCAGCAGTTTAGGGGGACAGGGGACAAACTATGGCTACACCTTC.